Listed below are T cell receptor beta chains from one sample, sequenced in a study of T-cell memory formation after mild COVID-19. TCRdb re-called the 5' RACE reads through MiXCR, storing one row per CDR3 protein. The sample lists 450,000 to 650,000 distinct CDR3 sequences, 20% to 25% seen once, with approximately 8.4% in the top ten. Material for sequencing was PBMCs or a T cell subset sorted from them (not recorded which). Receptor source: an adult woman who had mild COVID-19 (a few samples of this study predate the infection). Cell type and time point are not known. Both conserved end residues are part of each CDR3. The D gene is left open where the match is weak. Clone size appears in some rows only: once, few, many, or a class for an expanded clone.

d_call j_call clone_size v_call cdr3_aa cdr3_nt
NA TRBJ1-2 few TRBV7-3 CASSLTYRDHYTF TGTGCCAGCAGCTTAACCTACAGGGACCACTACACCTTC
TRBD2 TRBJ2-5 few TRBV7-3 CASSLTSGLGETQYF TGTGCCAGCAGCCTGACTAGCGGTCTGGGAGAGACCCAGTACTTC
NA TRBJ1-5 few TRBV29-1 CSVGGENQPQHF TGCAGCGTTGGGGGGGAAAATCAGCCCCAGCATTTT
NA TRBJ1-1 NA TRBV15 CATSRERPTEAFF TGTGCCACCAGCCGAGAGAGGCCTACTGAAGCTTTCTTT
NA TRBJ1-3 few TRBV5-5 CASSLDFAVFSGNTIYF TGTGCCAGCAGCTTGGATTTTGCAGTCTTCTCTGGAAACACCATATATTTT
NA TRBJ2-5 NA TRBV9 CASSVGGGSLETQYF TGTGCCAGCAGCGTAGGTGGAGGGTCTTTGGAGACCCAGTACTTC
TRBD1 TRBJ1-4 NA TRBV7-9 CASSQTRDRAWKNEKLFF TGTGCCAGCAGCCAAACTCGGGACAGGGCGTGGAAGAATGAAAAACTGTTTTTT
NA TRBJ2-5 NA TRBV3-1 CASRGAGPQETQYF TGTGCCAGCAGAGGGGCGGGCCCTCAAGAGACCCAGTACTTC
NA TRBJ2-2 NA TRBV9 CASSVEGSPGELFF TGTGCCAGCAGCGTGGAGGGATCGCCCGGGGAGCTGTTTTTT
TRBD2 TRBJ2-1 few TRBV25-1 CASSGAGENEQFF TGTGCCAGCAGTGGGGCGGGAGAAAATGAGCAGTTCTTC
NA TRBJ2-5 NA TRBV12-3/TRBV12-4 CASSLDRTYETQYF TGTGCCAGCAGCCTCGACAGGACTTACGAGACCCAGTACTTC
TRBD1 TRBJ1-6 NA TRBV10-3 CAIQQGNSPLHF TGTGCCATCCAACAGGGGAATTCACCCCTCCACTTT
TRBD2 TRBJ2-3 many TRBV11-2 CASSVFQTFGGSSTDTQYF TGTGCCAGCAGCGTATTCCAGACGTTCGGGGGGTCTAGCACAGATACGCAGTATTTT
NA TRBJ2-7 few TRBV7-3 CASSLRGPGGQQYF TGTGCCAGCAGCTTACGAGGGCCAGGAGGCCAGCAGTACTTC
NA TRBJ2-3 NA TRBV3-1 CASSVQGDKRTDTQYF TGTGCCAGCAGCGTACAGGGTGACAAACGCACAGATACGCAGTATTTT
TRBD1 TRBJ1-4 NA TRBV7-8 CASSLLRGLNEKLFF TGTGCCAGCAGCTTATTAAGGGGGCTTAATGAAAAACTGTTTTTT
TRBD2 TRBJ2-1 few TRBV4-3 CASSQGGSGFYNEQFF TGCGCCAGCAGCCAAGGAGGTAGCGGGTTCTACAATGAGCAGTTCTTC
NA TRBJ2-2 NA TRBV5-1 CASSLAGASTGELFF TGCGCCAGCAGCTTGGCGGGGGCTTCAACCGGGGAGCTGTTTTTT
TRBD2 TRBJ2-1 NA TRBV5-1 CASRRSGGGSYNEQFF TGCGCCAGCAGGCGTAGCGGGGGGGGCTCCTACAATGAGCAGTTCTTC
NA TRBJ2-3 few TRBV6-5 CASVPQGLITDTQYF TGTGCCAGTGTTCCACAGGGCCTAATTACGGATACGCAGTATTTT
NA TRBJ1-1 NA TRBV7-3 CASSEPGLSTEAFF TGTGCCAGCAGCGAACCAGGGCTCAGCACTGAAGCTTTCTTT
NA TRBJ1-5 NA TRBV28 CASSRTLTQPQHF TGTGCCAGCAGTCGAACCCTAACCCAGCCCCAGCATTTT
TRBD1 TRBJ2-7 few TRBV7-8 CASSLGTGSWEQYF TGTGCCAGCAGCTTGGGGACAGGGAGTTGGGAGCAGTACTTC
NA TRBJ2-1 many TRBV6-6 CASSPRESNEQFF TGTGCCAGCAGTCCCCGGGAATCCAATGAGCAGTTCTTC
NA TRBJ1-3 NA TRBV18 CASSRKTPRGALSGNTIYF TGTGCCAGCTCACGAAAGACCCCCCGCGGGGCCCTCTCTGGAAACACCATATATTTT
NA TRBJ2-1 NA TRBV2 CASSEVGNEQFF TGTGCCAGCAGTGAAGTCGGAAATGAGCAGTTCTTC
NA TRBJ2-3 few TRBV7-8 CASSFGPAEDTQYF TGTGCCAGCAGCTTCGGGCCTGCAGAAGATACGCAGTATTTT
TRBD2 TRBJ2-1 NA TRBV7-9 CASSLSLAGVDEQFF TGTGCCAGCAGCTTATCACTAGCGGGTGTTGATGAGCAGTTCTTC
NA TRBJ2-6 few TRBV21-1 CASSKRAGTPSSGANVLTF TGTGCCAGCAGCAAGCGGGCAGGTACCCCTTCCTCTGGGGCCAACGTCCTGACTTTC
TRBD2 TRBJ2-7 NA TRBV7-2 CASSLGGRREGLSEQYF TGTGCCAGCAGCTTAGGGGGACGGCGGGAGGGTCTCTCCGAGCAGTACTTC
TRBD2 TRBJ2-7 few TRBV4-2 CASSQGLAGVGEQYF TGTGCCAGCAGCCAAGGACTAGCGGGAGTTGGGGAGCAGTACTTC
NA TRBJ2-1 few TRBV9 CASSPRPDNEQFF TGTGCCAGCAGCCCCCGTCCCGACAATGAGCAGTTCTTC
TRBD1 TRBJ2-3 NA TRBV12-3/TRBV12-4 CASSLGTVTTDTQYF TGTGCCAGCAGCCTCGGGACAGTTACCACAGATACGCAGTATTTT
NA TRBJ2-7 few TRBV12-3/TRBV12-4 CASSFGGVRIYEQYF TGTGCCAGCAGTTTTGGTGGAGTAAGGATCTACGAGCAGTACTTC
NA TRBJ2-5 NA TRBV5-1 CASRLTGMGETQCF TGCGCCAGCAGACTCACTGGAATGGGGGAGACCCAGTGCTTC
NA TRBJ2-6 NA TRBV4-2 CASSLIRGGANVLTF TGTGCCAGCAGCCTAATCAGGGGAGGGGCCAACGTCCTGACTTTC
NA TRBJ1-2 NA TRBV7-6 CASSHYTDSRGYTF TGTGCCAGCAGTCATTATACAGACTCGCGGGGCTACACCTTC
NA TRBJ2-2 few TRBV12-3/TRBV12-4 CASSPDSGVRNTGELFF TGTGCCAGCAGCCCTGATTCGGGGGTTCGGAACACCGGGGAGCTGTTTTTT